Shown below are 5 T cell receptor beta chains from a single sample sequenced in a study of T cells after posttransplantation cyclophosphamide. Sequencing used immunoSEQ multiplex PCR; TCRdb keeps in-frame clones, though not all of them. The sample has fewer than 55,000 clones, none seen only once. Sequenced sample: PBMCs. The origin of the receptors is a man aged 35 to 55 in good health, CMV-negative, and a related stem cell transplant donor.

A few counts support this clone. The chain couples TRBV21-1 to TRBJ2-7; the table's D call, TRBD2, has no DNA check behind it. TRBV21-1 counts as a pseudogene. The CDR3 runs to 15 residues. The CDR3 region is CASSKVGSGRYEQYV. The CDR3 nucleotides read TGTGCCAGCAGCAAAGTAGGTAGCGGGAGATACGAGCAGTACGTC.

This clone was seen repeatedly, ten times or more. The CDR3 coding sequence is TGTGCCAGCAGTGAGCTAGCGGTAACAGATACGCAGTATTTT. Its translation: CASSELAVTDTQYF. The chain is built from TRBV2 and TRBJ2-3, with 7 bases identical to TRBD2. The ends lost 3 bases at V and 3 bases at J; junction bases unmatched: 3. Germline V gene sequence: CDR1 SNHLY, CDR2 FYNNEI. CDR3 length equals 14 residues.

This clone was picked up many times. The chain is built from TRBV5-6 and TRBJ1-4, with D perhaps matching TRBD1 (5 bases). In germline, CDR1 is SGHDT, CDR2 YYEEEE. This CDR3 comprises 16 residues. V was cut by 1 base and J by 0 bases, with 10 bases left in between. CDR3 loop: CASSLSGLATNEKLFF. DNA for the CDR3: TGTGCCAGCAGCTTGTCAGGGCTTGCAACTAATGAAAAACTGTTTTTT.

This clone was counted many times. The chain has TRBV6-1 and TRBJ2-5, with TRBD2 matching 14 bases. This CDR3 has 18 amino acids. Per the germline V gene, CDR1 is MNHNS and CDR2 is SASEGT. The trim removed 2 bases at V and 0 bases at J, leaving 5 bases unmatched. The DNA for the CDR3 is TGTGCCAGCAGTGAACGGACTAGCGGGGGGCCCAACCAAGAGACCCAGTACTTC. This translates into CASSERTSGGPNQETQYF.

This clone has a count of ten or more. The V call is TRBV10-3, the J call TRBJ2-5; no clear D gene. Trimming stripped 0 bases from V and 5 bases from J, with 10 bases between. Per germline, CDR1 ENHRY and CDR2 SYGVKD. The CDR3 covers 14 residues. The CDR3 DNA reads as TGTGCCATCAGTGAGTCGGGCCCCGAGGAGACCCAGTACTTC. It translates to CAISESGPEETQYF.